The 29 T cell receptor beta chains below were found in one sample sequenced in a study of Ad26.COV2.S vaccination and SARS-CoV-2 variants. This table comes from immunoSEQ multiplex PCR, and its TCRdb copy is limited to in-frame clones, with some not included. The table includes about 180,000 clones, around 90% detected once. Sequenced here: peripheral blood, sampled after recovery from COVID-19. The source is a human donor who had recovered from COVID-19.

This clone was seen more than once but under ten times. The chain carries TRBV19 and TRBJ1-4; TRBD1 matches at 11 bases. This CDR3 is 15 amino acids long. The J segment lost 7 bases and the V segment lost 6 bases, leaving 7 bases of the junction unmatched. Germline loops: CDR1 LNHDA, CDR2 SQIVND (reference sequence). This CDR3 is CASSGQGALGEKLFF. Written as DNA, the CDR3 is TGTGCCAGTAGCGGACAGGGGGCACTTGGTGAAAAACTGTTTTTT.

The chain employs TRBV5-1 and TRBJ2-2; D call uncertain. V lost 0 bases, J lost 3 bases, and 9 bases lay in between. The germline V gene has CDR1 SGHRS and CDR2 YFSETQ. The CDR3 is made up of 15 amino acids. CDR3 residues: CASSLAMRHTGELFF. The CDR3 coding sequence is TGCGCCAGCAGCTTGGCCATGAGACACACCGGGGAGCTGTTTTTT.

The rearrangement joins TRBV29-1 to TRBJ2-4, with 8 bases lining up with TRBD1. The germline V gene has CDR1 SQVTM and CDR2 ANQGSEA. After removal of 1 base from V and 4 bases from J, the junction contained 6 bases not matched to a gene. The CDR3 is 15 amino acids. CDR3 in amino acids: CSVEVFRTGKNIQYF. The CDR3 DNA is TGCAGCGTTGAAGTTTTCCGGACAGGGAAAAACATTCAGTACTTC. The whole variable domain, remainder taken from reference TRBV29-1 and TRBJ2-4, is SAVISQKPSRDICQRGTSLTIQCQVDSQVTMMFWYRQQPGQSLTLIATANQGSEATYESGFVIDKFPISRPNLTFSTLTVSNMSPEDSSIYLCSVEVFRTGKNIQYFGAGTRLSVL.

This clone was counted only a few times. The sample carries other DNA sequences with the same CDR3. The chain joins TRBV6-5 to TRBJ2-1; 14 positions agree with TRBD2. The V segment lost 4 bases and the J segment 7 bases; nucleotides outside the gene matches: 6. The CDR3 covers 16 residues. CDR1 and CDR2 (germline): MNHEY, SVGAGI. CDR3 region: CASSSRLAGGRNEQFF. The CDR3 DNA is TGTGCCAGCAGTTCGCGACTAGCGGGGGGGCGGAATGAGCAGTTCTTC.

CDR3 sequence reads: CASSVYRGRNGNTIYF. The DNA for the CDR3 is TGTGCCAGCAGTGTTTACAGGGGCAGAAATGGAAACACCATATATTTT. V is TRBV2 and J is TRBJ1-3, with TRBD1 matching 7 bases. Germline V gene data show CDR1 as SNHLY and CDR2 as FYNNEI. The CDR3 totals 16 residues. J lost 3 bases, V lost 4 bases, and 9 bases had no gene match. The full variable domain, with the rest looked up from reference TRBV2 and TRBJ1-3, is EPEVTQTPSHQVTQMGQEVILRCVPISNHLYFYWYRQILGQKVEFLVSFYNNEISEKSEIFDDQFSVERPDGSNFTLKIRSTKLEDSAMYFCASSVYRGRNGNTIYFGEGSWLTVV.

The chain joins TRBV9 to TRBJ2-7; 8 positions agree with TRBD1. V lost 2 bases, J lost 5 bases, and 3 bases stayed unmatched. From germline, CDR1 is SGDLS and CDR2 YYNGEE. This CDR3 spans 13 amino acids. The CDR3 DNA reads TGTGCCAGCAGCGTGACAGGGGTCCACGAGCAGTACTTC. This encodes CASSVTGVHEQYF.

The V and J genes are TRBV11-3 and TRBJ2-3; 14 positions match TRBD2. V lost 5 bases and J lost 6; bases outside the gene matches: 4. Germline CDR1 reads SGHNT; CDR2 reads YENEEA. CDR3 size: 15 residues. CDR3 in amino acids: CASSGTSGSTDTQYF. The CDR3 coding sequence is TGTGCCAGCAGCGGGACTAGCGGGAGTACGGATACGCAGTATTTT.

This clone appeared a single time. The V gene is TRBV10-3, the J gene TRBJ2-7; D unresolved. V was cut by 3 bases and J by 3 bases, with 9 bases left in between. Germline assignment: CDR1 ENHRY and CDR2 SYGVKD. The CDR3 totals 13 residues. CDR3 in DNA: TGTGCCATCAGTGACCAGGAGATCTACGAGCAGTACTTC. It codes for CAISDQEIYEQYF.

The V gene is TRBV27, the J gene TRBJ1-2; possibly TRBD1 for D (5 bases). Germline V gene data show CDR1 as MNHEY and CDR2 as SMNVEV (reference sequence). The V and J ends lost 4 bases and 4 bases respectively, with 22 bases between them. This CDR3 comprises 17 residues. CDR3 in DNA: TGTGCCAGCAGTTCCGGGACGGCCGCAGGTCTTTTCTATGGCTACACCTTC. Translating gives CASSSGTAAGLFYGYTF.

This chain links TRBV19 with TRBJ2-7; weak D call: TRBD1 (6 bases). From germline, CDR1 is LNHDA and CDR2 SQIVND (reference sequence). The CDR3 runs to 13 residues. V was pared by 11 bases and J by 0 bases, with 14 bases between. CDR3 amino acids: CASSSGVSYEQYF. The CDR3 DNA sequence: TGTGCCTCTTCTTCAGGGGTCTCCTACGAGCAGTACTTC.

The chain joins TRBV7-2 to TRBJ2-6, with a possible D match to TRBD2 (6 bases). Germline loops: CDR1 SGHTA, CDR2 FQGNSA. Deletions cut 1 base from V and 0 bases from J, with 13 bases between. The CDR3 is made up of 18 amino acids. The CDR3 protein is CASSLVTGVYSGANVLTF. The CDR3 nucleotides are TGTGCCAGCAGCTTAGTTACGGGGGTTTACTCTGGGGCCAACGTCCTGACTTTC.

This chain joins TRBV4-1 and TRBJ2-1; 7 bases line up with TRBD2. J was trimmed by 4 bases and V by 1 base; bases with no gene match: 4. The CDR3 has 15 residues. Looked up from germline, CDR1 is MGHRA and CDR2 is YSYEKL. In DNA, the CDR3 is TGCGCCAGCAGCCAAGCTCTAGCGGTTTACAATGAGCAGTTCTTC. The encoded protein is CASSQALAVYNEQFF.

This clone was counted a single time. The chain carries TRBV19 and TRBJ1-4; TRBD1 is a possible D gene (6 bases). In germline, CDR1 is LNHDA, CDR2 SQIVND (reference sequence). The CDR3 totals 13 residues. Trimming stripped 3 bases from V and 7 bases from J, with 9 bases between. The CDR3 is CASSIDRFEKLFF. CDR3 nucleotide sequence: TGTGCCAGTAGTATCGACAGGTTTGAAAAACTGTTTTTT.

This chain connects TRBV5-1 to TRBJ2-1; no clear D gene. The V gene's germline CDR1 is SGHRS and CDR2 YFSETQ. The V end lost 3 bases, the J end lost 4 bases, and 8 bases lay between the germline ends. The CDR3 sequence is 13 residues long. Here the CDR3 DNA reads TGCGCCAGCAGCTCCCCAGTTTACAATGAGCAGTTCTTC. It specifies CASSSPVYNEQFF.

This rearrangement joins TRBV29-1 to TRBJ2-5; 10 positions agree with TRBD2. The CDR3 is made up of 18 amino acids. Germline values: CDR1 SQVTM, CDR2 ANQGSEA. V lost 5 bases and J lost 1; bases outside the gene matches: 16. CDR3 sequence reads: CSVYPNIVAGGPQETQYF. CDR3 DNA sequence: TGCAGCGTTTACCCCAATATTGTAGCGGGAGGCCCCCAAGAGACCCAGTACTTC. Combining the CDR3 with reference TRBV29-1 and TRBJ2-5 gives the whole variable domain SAVISQKPSRDICQRGTSLTIQCQVDSQVTMMFWYRQQPGQSLTLIATANQGSEATYESGFVIDKFPISRPNLTFSTLTVSNMSPEDSSIYLCSVYPNIVAGGPQETQYFGPGTRLLVL.

The V gene is TRBV2, the J gene TRBJ2-7; D is possibly TRBD1 (7 bases). The V end was cut by 6 bases, the J end by 3 bases, with 9 bases between. The CDR3 is 12 residues long. Germline loops: CDR1 SNHLY, CDR2 FYNNEI. The CDR3 is CASRRDSYEQYF. DNA of the CDR3: TGTGCCAGCAGGCGGGACAGCTACGAGCAGTACTTC.

The CDR3 spells CASSYAGGGEPLHF. In DNA, the CDR3 is TGTGCCAGCAGTTACGCAGGGGGAGGAGAACCCCTCCACTTT. The chain couples TRBV6-5 to TRBJ1-6; the match to TRBD1 covers 7 bases. CDR1 and CDR2 (germline): MNHEY, SVGAGI. The CDR3 consists of 14 residues. The V gene end was trimmed by 2 bases and the J gene end by 12 bases; junction bases not matched to a gene: 7.

This chain uses TRBV5-5 with TRBJ2-1; 9 bases line up with TRBD2. This CDR3 is built from 13 residues. V gave up 2 bases and J gave up 8 bases; unmatched junction bases: 2. Looked up from germline, CDR1 is SGHKS and CDR2 is YYEKEE (reference sequence). The chain's CDR3 is CASSLIAGDEQFF. The CDR3 nucleotides read TGTGCCAGCAGCTTAATAGCGGGAGATGAGCAGTTCTTC.

A single count supports this clone. The genes are TRBV5-1 and TRBJ2-5; TRBD1 matches at 7 bases. Trimming at V came to 9 bases and at J to 2 bases, leaving 13 bases not matched to a gene. Germline assignment: CDR1 SGHRS and CDR2 YFSETQ. This CDR3 is 15 amino acids long. In nucleotides, the CDR3 is TGCGCCACCTCCCAATCAGGGGGTCCACAAGAGACCCAGTACTTC. This sequence encodes CATSQSGGPQETQYF.

V usage is TRBV6-5 and J usage is TRBJ1-2; D uncertain. Germline CDR1 MNHEY, CDR2 SVGAGI. V dropped 8 bases and J dropped 13 bases, with 14 bases sitting between them. The CDR3 contains 10 residues. The CDR3 is CASGNGLPTF. The CDR3 nucleotides read TGTGCCAGCGGTAACGGCTTACCCACCTTC.

The chain recombines TRBV7-2 with TRBJ2-1; no clear D gene. Germline CDR1 and CDR2: SGHTA and FQGNSA. The V and J ends lost 6 bases and 8 bases respectively, with 14 bases between them. This CDR3 region has 13 residues. CDR3 nucleotide sequence: TGTGCCAGCAGGTGGGTGGGGTTGCATGAGCAGTTCTTC. Protein: CASRWVGLHEQFF.

The chain employs TRBV9 and TRBJ1-1; the match to TRBD1 covers 10 bases. The CDR3 contains 15 residues. Germline CDR1 reads SGDLS; CDR2 reads YYNGEE. The trim removed 4 bases at V and 2 bases at J, leaving 5 bases unmatched. In DNA form, the CDR3 reads TGTGCCAGCAGCAAAGGGGACAGGGGAAACACTGAAGCTTTCTTT. Amino acid sequence: CASSKGDRGNTEAFF.

The CDR3 bases are TGTGCCAGCAACCCAAAAGGGACAGGCCTACAATACAATGAGCAGTTCTTC. Its translation is CASNPKGTGLQYNEQFF. The V and J genes are TRBV9 and TRBJ2-1, with 8 bases matching TRBD1. Germline V gene lookup returns CDR1 SGDLS and CDR2 YYNGEE. The CDR3 is 17 residues long. V was clipped by 6 bases and J by 4 bases; unmatched bases: 15.

The rearrangement joins TRBV18 to TRBJ1-3; TRBD1 might be the D (6 bases). CDR1 is KGHSH and CDR2 is LQKENI in the germline V gene. V gave up 1 base and J gave up 1 base, with 8 bases separating them. CDR3 length equals 15 residues. The CDR3 DNA follows: TGTGCCAGCTCACCACGTAGGGGGTCTGGAAACACCATATATTTT. This encodes CASSPRRGSGNTIYF.

This chain uses TRBV27 with TRBJ2-7, with TRBD1 identical over 7 bases. The trim removed 2 bases at V and 2 bases at J, leaving 12 bases unmatched. Germline-derived CDR1 and CDR2 are MNHEY and SMNVEV (reference sequence). This CDR3 has 17 amino acids. CDR3 protein: CASSLEGTEIYPYEQYF. The CDR3 DNA follows: TGTGCCAGCAGTTTAGAGGGGACAGAAATATACCCCTACGAGCAGTACTTC.

This clone was seen more than once but under ten times. The gene calls are TRBV5-6 and TRBJ1-5; 7 nucleotides agree with TRBD1. Per the germline V gene, CDR1 is SGHDT and CDR2 is YYEEEE. J lost 0 bases, V lost 2 bases, and 8 bases had no gene match. This CDR3 contains 17 residues. The DNA for the CDR3 is TGTGCCAGCAGCTTAAGAGGACAGGTTTATAGCAATCAGCCCCAGCATTTT. Residues: CASSLRGQVYSNQPQHF.

The J gene is TRBJ1-2, the V gene TRBV5-1, with TRBD1 as a possible D gene (5 bases). CDR1 and CDR2 from the germline V gene are SGHRS and YFSETQ. The CDR3 loop spans 14 amino acids. Trimming stripped 3 bases from V and 2 bases from J, with 11 bases between. The CDR3 sequence is CASSYDSPNYGYTF. The CDR3 nucleotides are TGCGCCAGCAGCTATGACAGCCCCAACTATGGCTACACCTTC.

This clone was detected a few times. The J gene is TRBJ2-1, the V gene TRBV6-4; 8 bases line up with TRBD2. Germline CDR1 and CDR2: MRHNA and SNTAGT. Trimming removed 8 bases from V and 7 bases from J; junction bases left unmatched: 13. The CDR3 has 15 amino acids. The CDR3 sequence: CASASGLGVENEQFF. The CDR3, as DNA: TGTGCCAGCGCGTCGGGACTAGGAGTGGAGAATGAGCAGTTCTTC.

This chain links TRBV9 with TRBJ1-1, with a tentative D call TRBD1 (6 bases). CDR3 length: 15 amino acids. V gave up 3 bases and J gave up 3 bases, with 15 bases separating them. Germline CDR1 is SGDLS and CDR2 is YYNGEE. DNA of the CDR3: TGTGCCAGCAGCGAGGGGGGGGCCGCGGACACTGAAGCTTTCTTT. Translating it yields CASSEGGAADTEAFF.